These 29 T cell receptor beta chains originate from one sample sequenced in a study of blood T cell repertoires in COVID-19. The table came from immunoSEQ multiplex PCR; TCRdb's copy has only in-frame clones and leaves some out. The table includes over 150,000 clones, roughly nine tenths detected once. The sequenced material came from peripheral blood. Receptor source: a man between 65 and 85 years old with active or convalescent COVID-19.

This chain links TRBV18 with TRBJ1-5; D gene unclear. This CDR3 is 14 amino acids long. The V end was cut by 0 bases, the J end by 5 bases, with 8 bases between. Germline CDR1 and CDR2: KGHSH and LQKENI. The CDR3 here is CASSPPGGDQPQHF. The CDR3 nucleotides are TGTGCCAGCTCACCACCAGGCGGAGATCAGCCCCAGCATTTT.

The chain combines TRBV28 with TRBJ2-7; no firm D call. From germline, CDR1 is MDHEN and CDR2 SYDVKM. This CDR3 is built from 16 residues. Trimming took off 5 bases at V and 1 base at J, with 18 bases between the two ends. Written as DNA, the CDR3 is TGTGCCAGCAGTCCCTCTGAGGCTAGTGGATCCTACGAGCAGTACTTC. Translated, it gives CASSPSEASGSYEQYF.

The gene calls are TRBV27 and TRBJ1-5, with D possibly being TRBD1 (6 bases). Trimming removed 2 bases at V and 0 bases at J, with 8 bases between. Germline V lookup: CDR1 MNHEY, CDR2 SMNVEV (reference sequence). The CDR3 totals 15 residues. DNA of the CDR3: TGTGCCAGCAGTTTAACAGGGATTAGCAATCAGCCCCAGCATTTT. This gives the protein CASSLTGISNQPQHF.

CDR3 coding DNA: TGTGCCACCAGTGTTCAGACTGGCAACTCCTACAATGAGCAGTTCTTC. This translates into CATSVQTGNSYNEQFF. The chain combines TRBV24-1 with TRBJ2-1; D remains ambiguous. Germline CDR1 and CDR2: KGHDR and SFDVKD. V lost 5 bases to trimming and J lost 0 bases, with 13 bases between them. This CDR3 has 16 amino acids.

The chain carries TRBV4-1 and TRBJ2-7, with TRBD1 matching 7 bases. From germline, CDR1 is MGHRA and CDR2 YSYEKL. The V and J ends lost 2 bases and 0 bases, in that order; junction bases with no gene match: 4. There are 15 residues in the CDR3. CDR3: CASSQMDRTSYEQYF. CDR3 coding DNA: TGCGCCAGCAGCCAAATGGACAGGACCTCCTACGAGCAGTACTTC.

This chain connects TRBV5-1 to TRBJ2-1; weak D call: TRBD1 (5 bases). Germline V CDR1 and CDR2: SGHRS, YFSETQ. Trimming cost V 4 bases and J 4 bases, with 12 bases left between them. CDR3 length: 14 amino acids. This CDR3 reads CASSTTDSYNEQFF. CDR3 DNA sequence: TGCGCCAGCAGCACCACCGACAGTTACAATGAGCAGTTCTTC.

This clone was seen a single time. The chain links TRBV6-2 or TRBV6-3 to TRBJ2-1; TRBD1 might be the D (6 bases). V lost 6 bases and J lost 4, with 13 bases in between. The CDR3 runs to 14 residues. CDR1 and CDR2 from the germline V gene are MNHEY and SVGEGT. The CDR3 protein is CASSILQGYNEQFF. Here the CDR3 DNA reads TGTGCCAGCAGCATTCTGCAGGGGTACAATGAGCAGTTCTTC.

The V and J genes are TRBV7-8 and TRBJ2-4, with 8 bases identical to TRBD2. Trimming cost V 3 bases and J 3 bases; bases outside gene matches: 13. CDR1 and CDR2 from the germline V gene are SGHVS and FQNEAQ. There are 18 residues in the CDR3. The CDR3 coding sequence is TGTGCCAGCAGCTTTCTCCGCAGTAGCGGGAACGGCAAAAACATTCAGTACTTC. Translating gives CASSFLRSSGNGKNIQYF.

The rearrangement uses TRBV7-8 and TRBJ1-3; D remains unclear. The CDR3 contains 11 residues. Germline CDR1 reads SGHVS; CDR2 reads FQNEAQ. The ends were cut back, 4 bases at V and 9 bases at J, with 7 bases in the middle. The CDR3 loop is CASSSSSTIYF. In DNA form, the CDR3 reads TGTGCCAGCAGCTCATCGAGCACCATATATTTT.

The chain carries TRBV11-2 and TRBJ2-3; 11 bases are a match to TRBD2. The CDR3 is made up of 17 amino acids. V gave up 1 base and J gave up 5 bases; unmatched junction bases: 8. CDR1 is SGHAT, CDR2 FQNNGV, per germline. The CDR3 nucleotides are TGTGCCAGCAGCTTAGCCCCCACTAGCGGGAGCCTAGATACGCAGTATTTT. Protein sequence: CASSLAPTSGSLDTQYF.

The chain joins TRBV18 to TRBJ1-6; 7 bases fit TRBD1. V dropped 0 bases and J dropped 5; count of bases not matched to a gene: 4. The CDR3 totals 16 residues. CDR1 is KGHSH and CDR2 is LQKENI in the germline V gene. The CDR3 loop reads CASSPPDRPDNSPLHF. In DNA form, the CDR3 reads TGTGCCAGCTCACCACCGGACAGGCCAGATAATTCACCCCTCCACTTT.

The chain combines TRBV24-1 with TRBJ2-2, with 11 nucleotides matching TRBD1. The CDR3 contains 17 residues. The germline gives CDR1 KGHDR, CDR2 SFDVKD. J lost 5 bases, V lost 0 bases, and 4 bases had no gene match. The CDR3 DNA sequence: TGTGCCACCAGTGATTTGTTGGGACAGGGGGGTACCGGGGAGCTGTTTTTT. Encoded protein: CATSDLLGQGGTGELFF.

As regards this clone: Other DNA sequences within the sample encode an identical CDR3. The gene calls are TRBV29-1 and TRBJ1-4; 8 bases fit TRBD1. With V trimmed by 4 bases and J by 2 bases, 3 bases remained unmatched. The CDR3 is 14 amino acids. Germline V CDR1 and CDR2: SQVTM, ANQGSEA. The CDR3 protein is CSVGTGFTNEKLFF. CDR3 in DNA: TGCAGCGTTGGGACAGGGTTCACTAATGAAAAACTGTTTTTT.

The chain couples TRBV5-4 to TRBJ1-2, with D unresolved. Trimming left V 0 bases short and J 5 bases short, with 8 bases between. Germline V gene data show CDR1 as SGHNT and CDR2 as YYREEE (reference sequence). The CDR3 is 13 residues long. The CDR3 sequence: CASSLDSGYGYTF. The CDR3 DNA is TGTGCCAGCAGCTTGGACTCGGGGTATGGCTACACCTTC. Together with reference TRBV5-4 and TRBJ1-2, the CDR3 gives the full variable domain: ETGVTQSPTHLIKTRGQQVTLRCSSQSGHNTVSWYQQALGQGPQFIFQYYREEENGRGNFPPRFSGLQFPNYSSELNVNALELDDSALYLCASSLDSGYGYTFGSGTRLTVV.

This clone was seen a few times. The gene calls are TRBV10-3 and TRBJ2-4; maybe TRBD1 (6 bases). The CDR3 spans 16 residues. The V end was cut by 2 bases, the J end by 2 bases, with 13 bases between. Per germline, CDR1 ENHRY and CDR2 SYGVKD. CDR3: CAISEGQQGPKNIQYF. The CDR3 nucleotides read TGTGCCATCAGTGAGGGGCAACAGGGACCCAAAAACATTCAGTACTTC.

This sequence joins TRBV14 and TRBJ1-1; no clear D. Germline CDR1 SGHDN, CDR2 FVKESK. Trimming shortened V by 0 bases and J by 10 bases, and 15 bases separated the two germline ends. The CDR3 runs 14 residues. The CDR3 DNA reads as TGTGCCAGCAGCCAAGACGGAGGGAGATGGGCAGCTTTCTTT. Encoded protein: CASSQDGGRWAAFF.

The gene calls are TRBV6-2 or TRBV6-3 and TRBJ1-1; D not resolved. The CDR3 is 14 residues long. Germline values: CDR1 MNHEY, CDR2 SVGEGT. V dropped 0 bases and J dropped 1 base, with 6 bases sitting between them. The CDR3 loop reads CASSYSRRNTEAFF. DNA for the CDR3: TGTGCCAGCAGTTACTCTAGGAGGAACACTGAAGCTTTCTTT.

The rearrangement uses TRBV9 and TRBJ2-1, with 7 bases identical to TRBD1. This CDR3 is 14 amino acids long. After removal of 0 bases from V and 8 bases from J, the junction contained 5 bases not matched to a gene. The germline CDR1 and CDR2 sequences are SGDLS and YYNGEE. As DNA, the CDR3 is TGTGCCAGCAGCGTAGGACAGGGAGCATATGAGCAGTTCTTC. This sequence encodes CASSVGQGAYEQFF. The entire variable domain, with the rest obtained from reference TRBV9 and TRBJ2-1, is as follows: DSGVTQTPKHLITATGQRVTLRCSPRSGDLSVYWYQQSLDQGLQFLIQYYNGEERAKGNILERFSAQQFPDLHSELNLSSLELGDSALYFCASSVGQGAYEQFFGPGTRLTVL.

The V and J genes are TRBV28 and TRBJ1-1, with no clear D. Between the trimmed V and J ends, which lost 8 bases and 6 bases, there was a span of 19 bases. Germline V gene lookup returns CDR1 MDHEN and CDR2 SYDVKM. The CDR3 length is 14 residues. The CDR3 region is CASSPPRRSPEAFF. The CDR3 DNA reads TGTGCCAGCTCTCCTCCTCGGAGAAGTCCTGAAGCTTTCTTT.

The chain uses TRBV12-3 or TRBV12-4 and TRBJ1-5; D call uncertain. V lost 9 bases and J lost 2, with 11 bases in between. This CDR3 comprises 13 residues. The CDR3 region is CASSTAGNQPQHF. The DNA for the CDR3 is TGTGCCAGTTCTACAGCGGGCAATCAGCCCCAGCATTTT.

This clone has more than one count but fewer than ten. The chain recombines TRBV19 with TRBJ2-7; 11 bases match TRBD1. The germline V gene has CDR1 LNHDA and CDR2 SQIVND (reference sequence). The CDR3 spans 14 residues. The trim removed 5 bases at V and 4 bases at J, leaving 4 bases unmatched. CDR3 in DNA: TGTGCCAGTAGTCTCCGGGACAGGGGGTACGAGCAGTACTTC. Residues: CASSLRDRGYEQYF.

The chain uses TRBV28 and TRBJ1-6; D perhaps matches TRBD1 (5 bases). The V and J ends lost 3 bases and 8 bases respectively, with 11 bases between them. This CDR3 is built from 14 residues. Germline V CDR1 and CDR2: MDHEN, SYDVKM. Written as DNA, the CDR3 is TGTGCCAGCAGTTTGGCAGGGCCTGATTCACCCCTCCACTTT. Amino acids: CASSLAGPDSPLHF.

This clone is a singleton in its sample. The CDR3 region is CASSSQGALVVGANVLTF. CDR3 nucleotides: TGTGCCAGCAGTTCACAGGGGGCGCTTGTAGTTGGGGCCAACGTCCTGACTTTC. The chain combines TRBV7-2 with TRBJ2-6; TRBD1 matches 9 bases. The CDR3 is made up of 18 amino acids. Germline trimming cut 6 bases from V and 3 bases from J; bases unmatched to any gene: 12. CDR1 is SGHTA and CDR2 is FQGNSA in the germline V gene.

The gene calls are TRBV18 and TRBJ2-2, with a possible D match to TRBD2 (7 bases). This CDR3 region has 16 residues. CDR1 is KGHSH and CDR2 is LQKENI in the germline V gene. The V end was cut by 2 bases, the J end by 4 bases, with 14 bases between. The CDR3 loop is CASSPIEGGGTGELFF. DNA of the CDR3: TGTGCCAGCTCACCAATCGAGGGAGGGGGCACCGGGGAGCTGTTTTTT.

The chain is built from TRBV5-5 and TRBJ1-5; D is unresolved. The germline CDR1 and CDR2 sequences are SGHKS and YYEKEE (reference sequence). V was pared by 0 bases and J by 2 bases, with 12 bases between. The CDR3 has 16 residues. CDR3 DNA sequence: TGTGCCAGCAGCTTGGCACACCTAGGCGGCAATCAGCCCCAGCATTTT. It specifies CASSLAHLGGNQPQHF.

This chain uses TRBV7-6 with TRBJ2-7; the match to TRBD1 covers 7 bases. The germline V gene encodes CDR1 SGHVS and CDR2 FNYEAQ. The CDR3 is 15 residues long. After removal of 5 bases from V and 2 bases from J, the junction contained 9 bases not matched to a gene. This CDR3 is CASSRLQGPTYEQYF. CDR3 bases: TGTGCCAGCAGCCGATTACAGGGGCCCACCTACGAGCAGTACTTC.

The chain is built from TRBV28 and TRBJ2-3; 8 bases are shared with TRBD2. Trimming removed 5 bases from V and 5 bases from J; junction bases left unmatched: 12. Germline V lookup: CDR1 MDHEN, CDR2 SYDVKM. CDR3 length: 16 amino acids. CDR3 nucleotides: TGTGCCAGCAGTCGACGTCACAGCGGGAGAAAAGATACGCAGTATTTT. This translates into CASSRRHSGRKDTQYF. The whole variable domain, remainder taken from reference TRBV28 and TRBJ2-3, is DVKVTQSSRYLVKRTGEKVFLECVQDMDHENMFWYRQDPGLGLRLIYFSYDVKMKEKGDIPEGYSVSREKKERFSLILESASTNQTSMYLCASSRRHSGRKDTQYFGPGTRLTVL.

V usage is TRBV28 and J usage is TRBJ2-7, with D tentatively TRBD2 (5 bases). CDR1 and CDR2 from the germline V gene are MDHEN and SYDVKM. CDR3 length: 15 amino acids. V was trimmed by 4 bases and J by 11 bases, leaving 24 bases between them. CDR3 residues: CASSSASLVPTREYF. The CDR3 DNA reads as TGTGCCAGCAGTTCAGCTTCGTTAGTCCCTACGAGGGAGTACTTC.

This clone was recorded once. The chain recombines TRBV7-9 with TRBJ1-2; D remains unclear. The germline V gene encodes CDR1 SEHNR and CDR2 FQNEAQ (reference sequence). Trimming shortened V by 0 bases and J by 1 base, and 9 bases separated the two germline ends. The CDR3 loop spans 15 amino acids. The CDR3 DNA follows: TGTGCCAGCAGCTTAGCGAGAGGGAGTAACTATGGCTACACCTTC. This translates into CASSLARGSNYGYTF.